This T cell receptor (beta chain) was recovered during a study of CXCR3-negative and CXCR3-positive naive CD8 T cells. 5' RACE with UMI labels generated the TRB cDNA libraries. From its re-call of the 5' RACE reads, TCRdb lists each CDR3 protein once, without DNA. This repertoire includes some 130,000 distinct CDR3 sequences. The CDR3 runs 15 residues. The germline V gene encodes CDR1 ENHRY and CDR2 SYGVKD. Sample: naive CXCR3- CD8+ T cells from blood. Subset described: CD45RO-CCR7+CD27+CD95- naive CD8+ T cells lacking CXCR3 (TNR3-). The chain couples TRBV10-3 to TRBJ2-5; the TRBD1 assignment by TCRdb is unverifiable without DNA. This receptor was identified in a human donor in good health. Some clones in this sample may be carry-over from other donors' samples. The CDR3 loop is CAISESSWGSETQYF.